The clone carrying this T cell receptor (beta chain) was found a few times. The antigen remains unidentified. The record originates from a study of regulatory T cells in long-lasting Graves disease. About the study: Persistent Graves' disease required over 5 years of antithyroid drugs and positive TSH receptor antibodies.

Documented time point: persistent/refractory GD, antithyroid drugs over 5 years with positive TRAb. Making the TCR library involved RNA that had been extracted from PBMCs. Study findings and constraints: Persistent patients shared more public clonotypes (approximately 2,700) than newly diagnosed patients (about 1,000).

Arm-PCR of CDR3 regions and iRepertoire HTBI primers were the basis on which TCR beta libraries were built. One entry per CDR3 protein, called by TCRdb with MiXCR from the multiplex PCR reads. The sample has fewer than 450,000 distinct CDR3 sequences; 20% to 25% are singletons. V lost 6 bases, J lost 1 base, and 6 bases stayed unmatched. CDR1 and CDR2 (germline): DFQATT, SNEGSKA (reference sequence). The CDR3 is 16 amino acids. The specimen comprised peripheral blood mononuclear cells (PBMCs), sampled when the disease was refractory, from a patient treated with antithyroid drugs. The chain couples TRBV20-1 to TRBJ1-6, with 10 bases lining up with TRBD1. The clonotype comes from a female donor with Graves disease. The CDR3 sequence: CSALRQGASYNSPLHF. CDR3 bases: TGCAGTGCCCTTAGACAGGGGGCTTCCTATAATTCACCCCTCCACTTT.